Listed here is a single T cell receptor (beta chain). What it binds is not known. Per germline, CDR1 SGHTA and CDR2 FQGNSA. This CDR3 has 15 residues. Trimming removed 4 bases at V and 0 bases at J, with 10 bases between. The source of the sample is a study of T cell responses to AZD1222 COVID-19 vaccine. The data were produced by immunoSEQ multiplex PCR, yet TCRdb's version contains in-frame clones alone and is incomplete. The top ten clones hold more than 3.5% of a sample with 90,000 to 150,000 clones, 80% to 95% of them seen once. Regarding the study as a whole: Clonal diversity was possibly underestimated, and white British individuals and females predominated among donors. Repertoires were obtained only post-peak T cell response. At baseline, seropositivity was found in only six AZD1222 recipients. Distributed over spike, vaccine-associated CD4 TCRs predominated at 160-218 and 743-854.

The clonotype originates from an adult who received the MenACWY meningococcal vaccine as a control. Sequencing used peripheral blood, obtained 28 days after the second dose of the MenACWY control vaccine. V is TRBV7-2 and J is TRBJ2-1; D call uncertain. The CDR3 is CASSSALSSYNEQFF. CDR3 nucleotide sequence: TGTGCCAGCAGCTCCGCATTGAGCTCCTACAATGAGCAGTTCTTC. The full variable domain, its missing parts supplied by reference TRBV7-2 and TRBJ2-1, is GAGVSQSPSNKVTEKGKDVELRCDPISGHTALYWYRQSLGQGLEFLIYFQGNSAPDKSGLPSDRFSAERTGGSVSTLTIQRTQQEDSAVYLCASSSALSSYNEQFFGPGTRLTVL.